This T cell receptor beta chain was profiled in a study of cytomegalovirus exposure and HLA in healthy donors. J gave up 0 bases and V 0 bases, and 3 bases lay outside the gene matches. The CDR3 is 15 amino acids. Germline CDR1 reads GTSNPN; CDR2 reads SVGIG (reference sequence). The study ran its PCR with 60 Vbeta and 13 Jbeta primers. Sequencing was performed with immunoSEQ multiplex PCR; in TCRdb, only in-frame clones are kept and a portion is missing. The table has some 140,000 clones, around 85% seen once. The chain recombines TRBV30 with TRBJ1-1; 8 bases line up with TRBD1. The TCR originated in a woman between 50 and 59 years old in good health and CMV-seropositive. Sequenced material: PBMCs. CDR3 region: CAWSVRGQVNTEAFF. The CDR3 DNA reads TGTGCCTGGAGTGTACGGGGACAGGTGAACACTGAAGCTTTCTTT.